At least ten counts were recorded for the clone carrying this TCR beta chain. The antigen is undetermined. Germline lookup yields CDR1 SGHDN and CDR2 FVKESK. Trimming removed 4 bases from V and 4 bases from J, with 16 bases in between. The CDR3 runs to 15 residues. This sample is part of a study of human T cells and chemical hapten exposure. Study at large: Per-sample variation in TCR yield stemmed mainly from small pooled library volume differences. Study-wide results and caveats: TCRs exceeding a frequency of 1 in 1000 stayed unchanged under DPC sensitization.

The library labeled individual cDNA molecules by adding unique molecular identifiers to them. The authors' processing: A per-sample median of 95,638 TCRs was observed, with a range of roughly 23,224 to 700,000. TCRdb processed the 5' RACE reads anew with MiXCR; each CDR3 protein has one entry. The V and J calls follow TCRdb's processing rather than the paper's. There are 120,000 to 150,000 distinct CDR3 sequences in the sample; around 4% occur only once, and 1.3% to 1.5% lies in the top ten. Whole blood that had not been fractionated was the source of extracted total RNA. This clonotype was sampled from a female donor in good health. The chain couples TRBV14 to TRBJ1-1; D is perhaps TRBD1 (5 bases). In DNA, the CDR3 is TGTGCCAGCAGCCTCTTAGGGGATTGGAGCACTGAAGCTTTCTTT. Residues: CASSLLGDWSTEAFF.